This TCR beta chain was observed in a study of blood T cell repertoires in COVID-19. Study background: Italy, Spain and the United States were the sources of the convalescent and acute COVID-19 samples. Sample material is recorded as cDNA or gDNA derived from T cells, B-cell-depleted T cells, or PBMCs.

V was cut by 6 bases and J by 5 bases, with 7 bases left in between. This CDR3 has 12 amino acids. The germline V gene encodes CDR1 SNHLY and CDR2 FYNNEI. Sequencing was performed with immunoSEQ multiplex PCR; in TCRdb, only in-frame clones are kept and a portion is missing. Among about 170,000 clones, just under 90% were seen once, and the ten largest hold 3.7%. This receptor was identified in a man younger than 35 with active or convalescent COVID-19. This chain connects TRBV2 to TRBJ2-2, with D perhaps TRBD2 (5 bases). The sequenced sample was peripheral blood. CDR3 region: CASSPGTGELFF. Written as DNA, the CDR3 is TGTGCCAGCAGCCCGGGGACCGGGGAGCTGTTTTTT. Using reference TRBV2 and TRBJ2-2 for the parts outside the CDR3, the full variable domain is EPEVTQTPSHQVTQMGQEVILRCVPISNHLYFYWYRQILGQKVEFLVSFYNNEISEKSEIFDDQFSVERPDGSNFTLKIRSTKLEDSAMYFCASSPGTGELFFGEGSRLTVL.